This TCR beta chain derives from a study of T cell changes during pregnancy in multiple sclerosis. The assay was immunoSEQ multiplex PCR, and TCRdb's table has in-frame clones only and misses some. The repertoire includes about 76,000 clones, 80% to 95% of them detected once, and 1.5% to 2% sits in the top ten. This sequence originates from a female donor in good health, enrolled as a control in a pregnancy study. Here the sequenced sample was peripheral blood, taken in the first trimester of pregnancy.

Written as DNA, the CDR3 is TGTGCCAGCAGCTGGGGGCCAAGGAACACTGAAGCTTTCTTT. Its translation is CASSWGPRNTEAFF. V gene TRBV5-6 combines with J gene TRBJ1-1; D might be TRBD1 (6 bases). There are 14 residues in the CDR3. With 3 bases removed from V and 1 base from J, the gap between germline ends came to 10 bases. Germline V gene sequence: CDR1 SGHDT, CDR2 YYEEEE.